This is a list of T cell receptor beta chains from one sample in a study of blood T cell repertoires in COVID-19. Using immunoSEQ multiplex PCR, the repertoire was profiled, and TCRdb retains in-frame clones only, with some absent. The sample includes under 300,000 clones, approximately 86% of them seen just once. Sequenced: peripheral blood. The source is a man between 18 and 29 years old with active or convalescent COVID-19. Both conserved end residues are part of each CDR3. Fields, in order: D gene, V gene, J gene, clone size, CDR3 DNA, CDR3 protein. D genes are given only for firm matches. Clone size is given for some rows only: seen once, a few or many times, or a class if the clone is expanded.

d_gene: -
v_gene: TRBV4-1
j_gene: TRBJ2-5
abundance: -
CDR3nt: TGCGCCAGCAGCCAAGATCAGGGGCAAGAGACCCAGTACTTC
CDR3aa: CASSQDQGQETQYF

d_gene: TRBD2
v_gene: TRBV9
j_gene: TRBJ2-1
abundance: once
CDR3nt: TGTGCCAGCAGCGTAGGAGTAGCGGGGGGGAATGAGCAGTTCTTC
CDR3aa: CASSVGVAGGNEQFF

d_gene: -
v_gene: TRBV19
j_gene: TRBJ1-2
abundance: -
CDR3nt: TGTGCCAGTAGTATGGGGCGGCTCTATGGCTACACCTTC
CDR3aa: CASSMGRLYGYTF

d_gene: -
v_gene: TRBV18
j_gene: TRBJ1-4
abundance: -
CDR3nt: TGTGCCAGCTCCGCCGCGGAGGATGAAAAACTGTTTTTT
CDR3aa: CASSAAEDEKLFF

d_gene: -
v_gene: TRBV11-2
j_gene: TRBJ2-1
abundance: -
CDR3nt: TGTGCCAGCAGCTTGTTACTACCCCCCTCCTACAATGAGCAGTTCTTC
CDR3aa: CASSLLLPPSYNEQFF

d_gene: TRBD1
v_gene: TRBV9
j_gene: TRBJ2-3
abundance: once
CDR3nt: TGTGCCAGCAGCGCAGGACAGGGACCCACAGATACGCAGTATTTT
CDR3aa: CASSAGQGPTDTQYF

d_gene: -
v_gene: TRBV5-4
j_gene: TRBJ2-7
abundance: -
CDR3nt: TGTGCCAGCAGCTCCACCTACGAGCAGTACTTC
CDR3aa: CASSSTYEQYF

d_gene: -
v_gene: TRBV28
j_gene: TRBJ1-5
abundance: -
CDR3nt: TGTGCCAGCAGTCCCGACAGGACCGATCAGCCCCAGCATTTT
CDR3aa: CASSPDRTDQPQHF

d_gene: -
v_gene: TRBV29-1
j_gene: TRBJ2-3
abundance: -
CDR3nt: TGCAGCGTTGGGTCCGCAACTACTAGCACAGATACGCAGTATTTT
CDR3aa: CSVGSATTSTDTQYF

d_gene: TRBD2
v_gene: TRBV4-3
j_gene: TRBJ2-1
abundance: -
CDR3nt: TGCGCCAGCAGCCTACCGACTAGCGGGTCCCCTGGGGAGCAGTTCTTC
CDR3aa: CASSLPTSGSPGEQFF

d_gene: -
v_gene: TRBV2
j_gene: TRBJ2-7
abundance: once
CDR3nt: TGTGCCAGCAGTGGGGGGGCCTACGAGCAGTACTTC
CDR3aa: CASSGGAYEQYF

d_gene: -
v_gene: TRBV24-1
j_gene: TRBJ1-2
abundance: -
CDR3nt: TGTGCCACCAGTGATTTTCAGGCGGGTAACTATGGCTACACCTTC
CDR3aa: CATSDFQAGNYGYTF

d_gene: -
v_gene: TRBV5-5
j_gene: TRBJ1-4
abundance: -
CDR3nt: TGTGCCAGCAGCGCGGGAGTTGACCTGAGTAATGAAAAACTGTTTTTT
CDR3aa: CASSAGVDLSNEKLFF

d_gene: -
v_gene: TRBV6-5
j_gene: TRBJ1-3
abundance: -
CDR3nt: TGTGCCAGCAGCGCTCGGGACACGAGAGACACCATATATTTT
CDR3aa: CASSARDTRDTIYF

d_gene: -
v_gene: TRBV6-2/TRBV6-3
j_gene: TRBJ1-5
abundance: once
CDR3nt: TGTGCCAGCAGTTACCTGCGGAATCAGCCCCAGCATTTT
CDR3aa: CASSYLRNQPQHF

d_gene: -
v_gene: TRBV9
j_gene: TRBJ1-6
abundance: -
CDR3nt: TGTGCCAGCAGCGTCAGTGGGAGCTCCTATAATTCACCCCTCCACTTT
CDR3aa: CASSVSGSSYNSPLHF

d_gene: -
v_gene: TRBV6-2/TRBV6-3
j_gene: TRBJ2-7
abundance: -
CDR3nt: TGTGCCAGCAGTTACTCGGGCAGGCCCTACGAGCAGTACTTC
CDR3aa: CASSYSGRPYEQYF

d_gene: -
v_gene: TRBV6-1
j_gene: TRBJ1-5
abundance: -
CDR3nt: TGTGCCAGCAGCCAAGACAGAGAATATCAGCCCCAGCATTTT
CDR3aa: CASSQDREYQPQHF

d_gene: TRBD1
v_gene: TRBV4-1
j_gene: TRBJ1-4
abundance: -
CDR3nt: TGCGCCAGCAGCCAAGATCTAGGACAGGGACGCGAAAAACTGTTTTTT
CDR3aa: CASSQDLGQGREKLFF

d_gene: TRBD2
v_gene: TRBV19
j_gene: TRBJ2-7
abundance: -
CDR3nt: TGTGCCAGTAGTACTGGACTAGGAGGCGAGCAGTACTTC
CDR3aa: CASSTGLGGEQYF

d_gene: -
v_gene: TRBV6-2/TRBV6-3
j_gene: TRBJ1-1
abundance: -
CDR3nt: TGTGCCAGCAGTTACTCGAAACGGGTAGGCATGAACACTGAAGCTTTCTTT
CDR3aa: CASSYSKRVGMNTEAFF

d_gene: -
v_gene: TRBV7-9
j_gene: TRBJ1-2
abundance: -
CDR3nt: TGTGCCAGCAGCTTAGTAGCGGGGGGCGGCAACTATGGCTACACCTTC
CDR3aa: CASSLVAGGGNYGYTF

d_gene: -
v_gene: TRBV5-1
j_gene: TRBJ1-5
abundance: few
CDR3nt: TGCGCCAGCAGCTTGGCAACAGGAGGGAATCAGCCCCAGCATTTT
CDR3aa: CASSLATGGNQPQHF

d_gene: -
v_gene: TRBV19
j_gene: TRBJ2-5
abundance: -
CDR3nt: TGTGCCAGTAGTAAGGGGGGACAGAGTCAAGAGACCCAGTACTTC
CDR3aa: CASSKGGQSQETQYF

d_gene: -
v_gene: TRBV6-5
j_gene: TRBJ2-7
abundance: -
CDR3nt: TGTGCCAGCAGTTACTCGGGGGGCGAGCAGTACTTC
CDR3aa: CASSYSGGEQYF

d_gene: TRBD2
v_gene: TRBV19
j_gene: TRBJ2-7
abundance: -
CDR3nt: TGTGCCAGCTCCCGATTAGCGGGAACCTACGAGCAGTACTTC
CDR3aa: CASSRLAGTYEQYF

d_gene: -
v_gene: TRBV5-6
j_gene: TRBJ2-7
abundance: -
CDR3nt: TGTGCCAGCAGCACCCCTCACAGGGGGGGTAACGAGCAGTACTTC
CDR3aa: CASSTPHRGGNEQYF

d_gene: TRBD2
v_gene: TRBV6-5
j_gene: TRBJ2-7
abundance: -
CDR3nt: TGTGCCGGAAACAGCGGGAAAACCTACGAGCAGTACTTC
CDR3aa: CAGNSGKTYEQYF

d_gene: TRBD2
v_gene: TRBV5-4
j_gene: TRBJ2-7
abundance: -
CDR3nt: TGTGCCAGCAGCATCGTCCTGACCGGGACTAGCGGCTACGAGCAGTACTTC
CDR3aa: CASSIVLTGTSGYEQYF

d_gene: TRBD2
v_gene: TRBV5-6
j_gene: TRBJ2-1
abundance: -
CDR3nt: TGTGCCAGCAGCTCCGGGACTAGCGGGTATAATGAGCAGTTCTTC
CDR3aa: CASSSGTSGYNEQFF

d_gene: -
v_gene: TRBV5-6
j_gene: TRBJ1-2
abundance: -
CDR3nt: TGTGCCAGCAGCTTGGGCGTGAAACCGTTTGGAGTCGGCTACACCTTC
CDR3aa: CASSLGVKPFGVGYTF

d_gene: -
v_gene: TRBV2
j_gene: TRBJ2-1
abundance: medium-sized
CDR3nt: TGTGCCAGCAGTGATTGGGGGGGGCCTATCAATGAGCAGTTCTTC
CDR3aa: CASSDWGGPINEQFF

d_gene: -
v_gene: TRBV5-1
j_gene: TRBJ2-7
abundance: -
CDR3nt: TGCGCCAGCAGCTTGTCCCGGGACTTCTACGAGCAGTACTTC
CDR3aa: CASSLSRDFYEQYF

d_gene: -
v_gene: TRBV14
j_gene: TRBJ2-3
abundance: -
CDR3nt: TGTGCCAGCAGCCAAGTCTCAGGGTCGTACACAGATACGCAGTATTTT
CDR3aa: CASSQVSGSYTDTQYF

d_gene: TRBD1
v_gene: TRBV24-1
j_gene: TRBJ1-2
abundance: -
CDR3nt: TGTGCCACCAGTGACCAGGGACAGGTCTATGGCTACACCTTC
CDR3aa: CATSDQGQVYGYTF

d_gene: TRBD1
v_gene: TRBV5-1
j_gene: TRBJ1-3
abundance: -
CDR3nt: TGCGCCAGCAGCCGAACCGGGACAGGATCGTCTGGAAACACCATATATTTT
CDR3aa: CASSRTGTGSSGNTIYF

d_gene: -
v_gene: TRBV29-1
j_gene: TRBJ1-4
abundance: -
CDR3nt: TGCAGCGGGGAAAACAGGGATAAGAGGCTTTTT
CDR3aa: CSGENRDKRLF

d_gene: -
v_gene: TRBV6-5
j_gene: TRBJ2-1
abundance: -
CDR3nt: TGTGCCAGCAGAGCAGGTTCCAATGAGCAGTTCTTC
CDR3aa: CASRAGSNEQFF

d_gene: TRBD2
v_gene: TRBV7-9
j_gene: TRBJ2-3
abundance: -
CDR3nt: TGTGCCAGCAGCCTCCCCTTCCCCGGGGGGACAGATACGCAGTATTTT
CDR3aa: CASSLPFPGGTDTQYF

d_gene: -
v_gene: TRBV4-1
j_gene: TRBJ1-2
abundance: once
CDR3nt: TGCGCCAGCAGTGCCGCTGGGGGCCCTCTTAACTATGGCTACACCTTC
CDR3aa: CASSAAGGPLNYGYTF

d_gene: -
v_gene: TRBV28
j_gene: TRBJ1-3
abundance: -
CDR3nt: TGTGCCAGCAGGAGGTTGGACACCATATATTTT
CDR3aa: CASRRLDTIYF

d_gene: TRBD1
v_gene: TRBV7-2
j_gene: TRBJ2-7
abundance: once
CDR3nt: TGTGCCAGCTCAACAGGGGGCGGGTACGAGCAGTACTTC
CDR3aa: CASSTGGGYEQYF

d_gene: -
v_gene: TRBV27
j_gene: TRBJ1-5
abundance: -
CDR3nt: TGTGCCAGCACCTCCGGGGGGTTGGATCAGCCCCAGCATTTT
CDR3aa: CASTSGGLDQPQHF

d_gene: -
v_gene: TRBV4-1
j_gene: TRBJ1-1
abundance: once
CDR3nt: TGCGCCAGCAGCCAAGGCGTTCGGACTTATGGCACTGAAGCTTTCTTT
CDR3aa: CASSQGVRTYGTEAFF

d_gene: -
v_gene: TRBV19
j_gene: TRBJ2-1
abundance: -
CDR3nt: TGTGCCAGTAGTATATGGGGAGATGAGGTCAATGAGCAGTTCTTC
CDR3aa: CASSIWGDEVNEQFF

d_gene: -
v_gene: TRBV6-4
j_gene: TRBJ2-2
abundance: few
CDR3nt: TGTGCCAGCAGTGTAGAGGGCCACCTAAACACCGGGGAGCTGTTTTTT
CDR3aa: CASSVEGHLNTGELFF

d_gene: TRBD1
v_gene: TRBV7-6
j_gene: TRBJ1-2
abundance: -
CDR3nt: TGTGCCAGCAGCTTACAACCGAGACAGGGGAAATATGACGGCTACACCTTC
CDR3aa: CASSLQPRQGKYDGYTF

d_gene: TRBD2
v_gene: TRBV11-2
j_gene: TRBJ2-7
abundance: -
CDR3nt: TGTGCCAGCAGCTATCTGGCGGGGGGCTCCTACGAGCAGTACTTC
CDR3aa: CASSYLAGGSYEQYF

d_gene: TRBD1
v_gene: TRBV2
j_gene: TRBJ1-3
abundance: -
CDR3nt: TGTGCCAGCAGTGAAGAGACCGGGACAGGCGGTGGAAACACCATATATTTT
CDR3aa: CASSEETGTGGGNTIYF

d_gene: TRBD1
v_gene: TRBV5-5
j_gene: TRBJ1-6
abundance: -
CDR3nt: TGTGCCAGCAGCTTGGCGTTGGGGACAGCCAATTCACCCCTCCACTTT
CDR3aa: CASSLALGTANSPLHF